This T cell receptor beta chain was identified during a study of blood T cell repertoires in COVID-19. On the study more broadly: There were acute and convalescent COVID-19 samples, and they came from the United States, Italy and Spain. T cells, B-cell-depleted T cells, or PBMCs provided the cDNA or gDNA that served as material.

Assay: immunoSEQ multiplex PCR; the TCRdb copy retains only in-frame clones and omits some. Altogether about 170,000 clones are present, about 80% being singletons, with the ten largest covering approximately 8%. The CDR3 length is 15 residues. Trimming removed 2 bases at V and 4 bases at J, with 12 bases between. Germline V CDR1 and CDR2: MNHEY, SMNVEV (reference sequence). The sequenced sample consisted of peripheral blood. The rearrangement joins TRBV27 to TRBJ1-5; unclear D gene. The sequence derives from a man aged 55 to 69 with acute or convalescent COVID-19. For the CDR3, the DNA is TGTGCCAGCAGTTTAGTCCCGGGGATGAATCAGCCCCAGCATTTT. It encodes CASSLVPGMNQPQHF.